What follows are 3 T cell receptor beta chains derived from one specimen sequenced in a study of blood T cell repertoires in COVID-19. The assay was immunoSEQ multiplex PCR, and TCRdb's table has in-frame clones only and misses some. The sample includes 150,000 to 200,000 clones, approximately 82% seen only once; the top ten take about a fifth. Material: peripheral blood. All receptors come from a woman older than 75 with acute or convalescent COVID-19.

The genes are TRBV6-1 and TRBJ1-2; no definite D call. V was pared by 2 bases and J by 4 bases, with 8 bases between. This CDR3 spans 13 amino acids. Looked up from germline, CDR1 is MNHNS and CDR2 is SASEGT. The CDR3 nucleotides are TGTGCCAGCAGTGAATCCCGGGGCTATGGCTACACCTTC. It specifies CASSESRGYGYTF.

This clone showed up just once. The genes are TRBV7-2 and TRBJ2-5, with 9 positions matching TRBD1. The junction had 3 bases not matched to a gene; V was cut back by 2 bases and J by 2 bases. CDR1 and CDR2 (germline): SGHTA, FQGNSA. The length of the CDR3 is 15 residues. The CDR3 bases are TGTGCCAGCAGCTTACCGACAGGGGGACAAGAGACCCAGTACTTC. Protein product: CASSLPTGGQETQYF.

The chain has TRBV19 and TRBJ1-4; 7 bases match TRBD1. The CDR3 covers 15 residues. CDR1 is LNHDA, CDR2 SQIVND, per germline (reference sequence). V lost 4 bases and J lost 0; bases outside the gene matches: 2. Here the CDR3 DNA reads TGTGCCAGTAGTAGGGACAGCGCAACTAATGAAAAACTGTTTTTT. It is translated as CASSRDSATNEKLFF.